The 5 T cell receptor beta chains below come from one sample, sequenced in a study of blood T cell repertoires in COVID-19. Method: immunoSEQ multiplex PCR; TCRdb's copy keeps in-frame clones and lacks some. The data show approximately 360,000 clones, about four fifths seen once. Sequences were obtained from PBMCs or T cells enriched from blood (not recorded which). The source is a woman between 50 and 59 years old who had recovered from COVID-19.

The chain recombines TRBV11-1 with TRBJ1-1; D not certain. Germline loops: CDR1 SGHAT, CDR2 FQDESV (reference sequence). Trimming shortened V by 0 bases and J by 4 bases, and 12 bases separated the two germline ends. The CDR3 has 15 residues. CDR3 in amino acids: CASSLARAGGTEAFF. The CDR3 DNA sequence: TGTGCCAGCAGCTTAGCGAGGGCTGGCGGCACTGAAGCTTTCTTT.

The chain carries TRBV7-2 and TRBJ2-4, with 9 bases that match TRBD1. The CDR3 sequence is 15 residues long. J was trimmed by 8 bases and V by 5 bases; bases with no gene match: 10. In germline, CDR1 is SGHTA, CDR2 FQGNSA. The CDR3 reads CASSPQGASPDIQYF. The CDR3 DNA is TGTGCCAGCAGCCCACAGGGGGCGAGTCCCGACATTCAGTACTTC.

The rearrangement joins TRBV6-5 to TRBJ1-2; 9 bases map to TRBD1. The CDR3 has 15 residues. The junction had 9 bases not matched to a gene; V was cut back by 6 bases and J by 4 bases. Germline assignment: CDR1 MNHEY and CDR2 SVGAGI. DNA of the CDR3: TGTGCCAGCAGCCCAACTCCGGACAGGGGCTATGGCTACACCTTC. Its protein is CASSPTPDRGYGYTF.

This clone was seen just once. The chain recombines TRBV5-6 with TRBJ1-3; no definite D call. This CDR3 comprises 13 residues. CDR1 is SGHDT and CDR2 is YYEEEE in the germline V gene. V gave up 4 bases and J gave up 0 bases, with 5 bases separating them. The DNA for the CDR3 is TGTGCCAGCAGCCGTCCCTCTGGAAACACCATATATTTT. Protein product: CASSRPSGNTIYF.

A few counts support this clone. This chain links TRBV5-1 with TRBJ2-6; 7 bases are a match to TRBD1. The CDR3 is 16 residues long. J lost 2 bases, V lost 0 bases, and 2 bases had no gene match. CDR1 SGHRS and CDR2 YFSETQ come from the germline V gene. DNA for the CDR3: TGCGCCAGCAGCTTGGGTGGACAGGCTGGGGCCAACGTCCTGACTTTC. Its translation is CASSLGGQAGANVLTF.